The 14 T cell receptor beta chains listed next were all sequenced from one sample in a study of patients and donors after allogeneic stem cell transplantation. TCRdb called the RT-PCR reads again in MiXCR, with one record for every CDR3 protein. The table includes fewer than 500,000 distinct CDR3 sequences, around 15% detected once. Input material: blood, either unsorted or a sorted T cell fraction (not recorded which). The receptors were sampled from a human donor who was either an allogeneic HSCT recipient or a stem cell or donor lymphocyte infusion donor (not recorded which). It is not recorded whose cells these are; they may come from a transplant donor.

This clonotype was recorded a few times. This chain connects TRBV6-2 or TRBV6-3 to TRBJ1-1; D remains unclear. The germline gives CDR1 MNHEY, CDR2 SVGEGT. The CDR3 contains 15 residues. The V end lost 2 bases, the J end lost 0 bases, and 10 bases lay between the germline ends. CDR3 sequence: CASSYLDTMNTEAFF. CDR3 DNA: TGTGCCAGCAGTTACCTAGACACCATGAACACTGAAGCTTTCTTT.

This clonotype was seen a handful of times. The chain's CDR3 is CSMGQTLYNEQFF. CDR3 DNA: TGCAGCATGGGACAGACCCTCTACAATGAGCAGTTCTTC. The gene calls are TRBV29-1 and TRBJ2-1; 7 positions match TRBD1. Germline V gene sequence: CDR1 SQVTM, CDR2 ANQGSEA. The CDR3 has 13 residues. V gave up 8 bases and J gave up 3 bases; unmatched junction bases: 7.

The chain uses TRBV6-1 and TRBJ2-7; 10 bases are a match to TRBD2. The trim removed 5 bases at V and 4 bases at J, leaving 17 bases unmatched. This CDR3 has 18 residues. Germline CDR1 MNHNS, CDR2 SASEGT. The CDR3 DNA follows: TGTGCCAGCAGTCGAACCCCAGTACCTAGCGGGGGTTGGTACGAGCAGTACTTC. This encodes CASSRTPVPSGGWYEQYF.

This chain connects TRBV6-4 to TRBJ2-6, with 9 nucleotides matching TRBD1. The CDR3 runs to 17 residues. The V gene's germline CDR1 is MRHNA and CDR2 SNTAGT. Trimming at V came to 4 bases and at J to 4 bases, leaving 8 bases not matched to a gene. CDR3 sequence: CASSGQGVVSGANVLTF. In DNA form, the CDR3 reads TGTGCCAGCAGTGGACAGGGGGTTGTTTCCGGGGCCAACGTCCTGACTTTC.

V and J are TRBV9 and TRBJ1-1, with unresolved D. The germline V gene encodes CDR1 SGDLS and CDR2 YYNGEE. CDR3 length: 13 amino acids. V was cut by 0 bases and J by 7 bases, with 10 bases left in between. This CDR3 is CASSVALWGEAFF. The CDR3 nucleotides are TGTGCCAGCAGCGTAGCTCTGTGGGGTGAAGCTTTCTTT.

The chain is built from TRBV16 and TRBJ2-1; 10 bases map to TRBD1. Germline V gene data show CDR1 as KGHSY and CDR2 as FQNENV. V lost 4 bases to trimming and J lost 6 bases; unmatched junction nucleotides: 3. The CDR3 spans 14 residues. The CDR3 bases are TGTGCCAGCAGCCGGGGACAGGGGTCCAATGAGCAGTTCTTC. Its protein is CASSRGQGSNEQFF.

The CDR3 sequence: CASSSGLGRSGELFF. The CDR3 DNA follows: TGTGCCAGCAGCTCCGGACTAGGGAGATCCGGGGAGCTGTTTTTT. The rearrangement links TRBV12-3 or TRBV12-4 to TRBJ2-2; 7 nucleotides align to TRBD2. V shed 6 bases and J 6 bases; nucleotides not matched to a gene: 10. CDR3 size: 15 residues.

At least ten counts were recorded for this clonotype. V and J are TRBV3-1 and TRBJ2-3; 12 bases agree with TRBD2. This CDR3 has 17 residues. In germline, CDR1 is LGHDT, CDR2 YNNKEL (reference sequence). J gave up 1 base and V 1 base, and 3 bases lay outside the gene matches. The CDR3 DNA is TGTGCCAGCAGCCAAGGCCGACTAGCGGGGGGCACAGATACGCAGTATTTT. This codes for CASSQGRLAGGTDTQYF.

This clonotype has ten or more counts. This sequence joins TRBV5-1 and TRBJ2-7, with no clear D. The CDR3 sequence is 12 residues long. V was trimmed by 4 bases and J by 1 base, leaving 6 bases between them. CDR1 is SGHRS, CDR2 YFSETQ, per germline. The chain's CDR3 is CASSHSSYEQYF. For the CDR3, the DNA is TGCGCCAGCAGCCATTCTTCCTACGAGCAGTACTTC.

The chain recombines TRBV28 with TRBJ2-7; no firm D call. Germline V gene sequence: CDR1 MDHEN, CDR2 SYDVKM. The V end lost 3 bases, the J end lost 3 bases, and 12 bases lay between the germline ends. The CDR3 length is 14 residues. Here the CDR3 reads CASSFRVGFYEQYF. CDR3 sequence (DNA): TGTGCCAGCAGTTTTAGGGTCGGCTTCTACGAGCAGTACTTC.

The genes are TRBV5-1 and TRBJ2-7; weak D call: TRBD2 (5 bases). Germline assignment: CDR1 SGHRS and CDR2 YFSETQ. The CDR3 is made up of 14 amino acids. The V gene lost 3 bases and the J gene lost 7 bases, with 17 bases spanning the gap. The CDR3 bases are TGCGCCAGCAGCTCGGGGTTATCGTTGGGTGAGCAGTACTTC. Its translation: CASSSGLSLGEQYF.

V gene TRBV10-3 combines with J gene TRBJ2-7; 9 bases match TRBD2. The V gene end was trimmed by 6 bases and the J gene end by 2 bases; junction bases not matched to a gene: 2. Germline V gene sequence: CDR1 ENHRY, CDR2 SYGVKD. The CDR3 has 13 amino acids. In DNA, the CDR3 is TGTGCCATCAGAGTAGCGGGAGCCTACGAGCAGTACTTC. Protein: CAIRVAGAYEQYF.

This rearrangement joins TRBV7-2 to TRBJ2-3; D might be TRBD2 (6 bases). This CDR3 comprises 16 residues. CDR1 and CDR2 from the germline V gene are SGHTA and FQGNSA. V lost 4 bases and J lost 2, with 16 bases in between. CDR3 bases: TGTGCCAGCAGCTCGGGGCGGACTAAACTCACAGATACGCAGTATTTT. Protein: CASSSGRTKLTDTQYF.

The gene calls are TRBV24-1 and TRBJ1-2; D perhaps matches TRBD1 (5 bases). With 4 bases removed from V and 6 bases from J, the gap between germline ends came to 11 bases. The germline V gene has CDR1 KGHDR and CDR2 SFDVKD. The length of the CDR3 is 13 residues. In DNA, the CDR3 is TGTGCCACCAGTGAACCGGGGCGCCATGGCTACACCTTC. Amino acids: CATSEPGRHGYTF.